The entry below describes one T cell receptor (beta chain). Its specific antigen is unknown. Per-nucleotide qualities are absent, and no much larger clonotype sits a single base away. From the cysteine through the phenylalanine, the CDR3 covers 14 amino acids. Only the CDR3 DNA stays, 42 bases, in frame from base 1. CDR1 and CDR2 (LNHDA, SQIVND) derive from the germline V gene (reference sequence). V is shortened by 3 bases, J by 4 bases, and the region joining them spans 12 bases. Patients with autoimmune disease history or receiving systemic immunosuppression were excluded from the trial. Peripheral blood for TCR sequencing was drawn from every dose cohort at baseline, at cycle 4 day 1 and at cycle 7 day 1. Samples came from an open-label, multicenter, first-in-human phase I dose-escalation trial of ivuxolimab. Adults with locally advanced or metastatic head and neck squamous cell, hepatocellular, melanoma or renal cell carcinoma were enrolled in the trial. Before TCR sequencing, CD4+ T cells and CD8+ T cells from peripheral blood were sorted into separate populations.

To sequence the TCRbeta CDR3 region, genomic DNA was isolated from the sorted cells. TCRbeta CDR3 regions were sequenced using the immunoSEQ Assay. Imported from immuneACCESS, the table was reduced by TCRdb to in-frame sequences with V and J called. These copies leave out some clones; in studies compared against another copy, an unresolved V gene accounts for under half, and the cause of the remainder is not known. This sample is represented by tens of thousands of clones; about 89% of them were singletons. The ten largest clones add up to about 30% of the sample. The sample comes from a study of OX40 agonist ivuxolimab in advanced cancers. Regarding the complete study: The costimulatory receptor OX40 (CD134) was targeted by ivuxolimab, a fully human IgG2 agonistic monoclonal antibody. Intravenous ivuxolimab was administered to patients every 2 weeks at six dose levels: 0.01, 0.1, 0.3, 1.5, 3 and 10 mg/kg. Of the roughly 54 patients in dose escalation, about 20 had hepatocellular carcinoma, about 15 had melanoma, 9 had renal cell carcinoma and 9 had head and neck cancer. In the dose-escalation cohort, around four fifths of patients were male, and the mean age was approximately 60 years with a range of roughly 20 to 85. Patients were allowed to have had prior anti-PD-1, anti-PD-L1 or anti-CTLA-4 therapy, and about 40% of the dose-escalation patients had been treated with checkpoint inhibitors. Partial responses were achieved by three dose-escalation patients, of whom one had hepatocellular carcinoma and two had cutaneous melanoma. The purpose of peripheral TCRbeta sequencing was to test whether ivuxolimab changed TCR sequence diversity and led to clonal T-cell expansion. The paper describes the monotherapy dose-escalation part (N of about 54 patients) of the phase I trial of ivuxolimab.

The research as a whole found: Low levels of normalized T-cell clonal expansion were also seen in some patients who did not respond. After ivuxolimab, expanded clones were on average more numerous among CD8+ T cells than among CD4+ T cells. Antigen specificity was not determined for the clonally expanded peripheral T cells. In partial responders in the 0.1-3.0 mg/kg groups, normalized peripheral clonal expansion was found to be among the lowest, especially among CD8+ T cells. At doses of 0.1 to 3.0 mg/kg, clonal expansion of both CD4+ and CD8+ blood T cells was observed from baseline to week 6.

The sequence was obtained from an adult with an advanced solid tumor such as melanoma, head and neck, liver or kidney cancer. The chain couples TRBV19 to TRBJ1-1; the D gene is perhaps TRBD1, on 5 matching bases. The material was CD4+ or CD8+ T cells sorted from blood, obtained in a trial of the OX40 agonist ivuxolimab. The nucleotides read TGTGCCAGTAGTATCGGGGGAAGGAGCACTGAAGCTTTCTTT. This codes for CASSIGGRSTEAFF.